This T cell receptor (beta chain) was obtained from a study of preoperative IRX-2 immunotherapy in early breast cancer (dated by TCRdb to the late 2010s). Comments on this clone: The antigen it binds to is not known. Within one base of it there is no much larger clone, and no base qualities were kept.

Libraries were constructed by the immunoSEQ multiplex PCR assay. TCRdb provides this immuneACCESS table in a form limited to in-frame rearrangements. Some clones are lacking; in checked studies, under half of them reflect an unresolved V gene, and why the rest are absent is not known. The sample table shows 90,000 to 100,000 clones, and about nine tenths are seen once. The ten largest make up over 2% of the sample. Per the germline V gene (reference sequence), LNHNV is the CDR1 and YYDKDF is the CDR2. Cut back by 5 bases and 6 bases, the V and J ends lie 18 bases apart. The cysteine opens and the phenylalanine closes a CDR3 of 15 amino acids. The only DNA kept is the CDR3, 45 bases in frame from the first base. What this sample's treatment or condition label stands for: preoperative locoregional IRX-2 cytokine immunotherapy. The samples were obtained from a phase Ib study that tested preoperative, locoregional IRX-2 cytokine immunotherapy designed to prime immune responses. Patients with early-stage breast cancer who were given IRX-2 before surgery served as donors.

The sequence derives from a human donor with breast cancer. The specimen was tumor tissue, collected after IRX-2 immunotherapy. Recombination joined TRBV15 with TRBJ2-3; the D element might be TRBD1 or TRBD2, as each aligns at 6 bases. The DNA sequence follows: TGTGCCACCAGCCCGGGGGTGAAGGGGGTGGATACGCAGTATTTT. It translates to CATSPGVKGVDTQYF.